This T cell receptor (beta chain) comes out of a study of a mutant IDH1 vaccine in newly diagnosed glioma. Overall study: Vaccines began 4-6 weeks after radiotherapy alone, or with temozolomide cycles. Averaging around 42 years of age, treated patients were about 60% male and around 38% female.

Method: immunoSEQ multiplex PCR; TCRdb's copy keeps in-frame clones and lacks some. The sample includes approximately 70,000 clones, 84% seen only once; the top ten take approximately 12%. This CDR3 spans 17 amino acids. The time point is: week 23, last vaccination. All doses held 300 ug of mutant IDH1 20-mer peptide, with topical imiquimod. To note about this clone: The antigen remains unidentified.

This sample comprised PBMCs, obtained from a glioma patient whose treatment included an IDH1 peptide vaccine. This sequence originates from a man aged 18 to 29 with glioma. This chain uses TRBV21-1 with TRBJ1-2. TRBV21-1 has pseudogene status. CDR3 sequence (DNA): TGTGCCAGCAGCAACGGAGGAGCGGGGGCTCTGTTCTACGGCTACACCTTC. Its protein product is CASSNGGAGALFYGYTF.